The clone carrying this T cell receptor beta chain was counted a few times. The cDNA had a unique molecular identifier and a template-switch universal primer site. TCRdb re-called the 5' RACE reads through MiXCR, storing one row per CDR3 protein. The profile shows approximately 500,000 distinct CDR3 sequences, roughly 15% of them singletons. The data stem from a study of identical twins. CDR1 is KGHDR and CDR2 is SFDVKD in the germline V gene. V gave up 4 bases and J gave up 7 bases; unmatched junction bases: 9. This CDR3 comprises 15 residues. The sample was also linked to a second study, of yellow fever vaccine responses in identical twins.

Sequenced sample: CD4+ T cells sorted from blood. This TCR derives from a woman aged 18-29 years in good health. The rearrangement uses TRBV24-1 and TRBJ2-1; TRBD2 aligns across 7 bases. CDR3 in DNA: TGTGCCACCAGTGAGTATGGCGGGAGTAGGAATGAGCAGTTCTTC. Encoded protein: CATSEYGGSRNEQFF.